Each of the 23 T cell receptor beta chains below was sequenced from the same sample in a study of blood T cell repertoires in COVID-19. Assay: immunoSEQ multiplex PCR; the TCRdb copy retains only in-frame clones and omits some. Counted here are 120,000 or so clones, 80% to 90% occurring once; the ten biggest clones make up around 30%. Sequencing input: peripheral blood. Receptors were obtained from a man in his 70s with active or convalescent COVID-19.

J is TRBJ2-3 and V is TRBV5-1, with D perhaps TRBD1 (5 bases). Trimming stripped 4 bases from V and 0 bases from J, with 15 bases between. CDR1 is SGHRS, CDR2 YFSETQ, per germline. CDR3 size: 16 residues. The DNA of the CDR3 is TGCGCCAGCAGCGTGCAATACAGGACAAGCACAGATACGCAGTATTTT. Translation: CASSVQYRTSTDTQYF.

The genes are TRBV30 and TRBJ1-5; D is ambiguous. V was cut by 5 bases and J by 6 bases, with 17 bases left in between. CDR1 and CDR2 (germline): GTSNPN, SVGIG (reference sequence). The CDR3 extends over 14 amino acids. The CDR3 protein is CAWGVPPSGQPQHF. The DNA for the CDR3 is TGTGCCTGGGGCGTTCCCCCATCGGGTCAGCCCCAGCATTTT.

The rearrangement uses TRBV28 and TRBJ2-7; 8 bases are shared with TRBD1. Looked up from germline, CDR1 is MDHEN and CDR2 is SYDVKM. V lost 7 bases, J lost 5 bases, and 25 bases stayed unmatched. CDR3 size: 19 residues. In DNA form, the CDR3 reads TGTGCCAGCACCTCCGCAATAAACAGGGGGTTTCGTTTCGCCCACGAGCAGTACTTC. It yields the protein CASTSAINRGFRFAHEQYF.

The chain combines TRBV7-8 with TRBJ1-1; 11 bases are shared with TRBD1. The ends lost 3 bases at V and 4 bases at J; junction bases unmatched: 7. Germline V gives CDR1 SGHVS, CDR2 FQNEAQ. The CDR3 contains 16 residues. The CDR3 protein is CASSFRDRGSGTEAFF. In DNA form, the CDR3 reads TGTGCCAGCAGCTTTAGGGACAGGGGGTCAGGCACTGAAGCTTTCTTT.

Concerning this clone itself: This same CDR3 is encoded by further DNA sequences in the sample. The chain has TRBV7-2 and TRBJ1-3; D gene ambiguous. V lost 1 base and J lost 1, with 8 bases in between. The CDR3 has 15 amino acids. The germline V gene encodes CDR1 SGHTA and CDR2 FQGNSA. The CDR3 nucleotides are TGTGCCAGCAGCTTAGAGGCAGGTTCTGGAAACACCATATATTTT. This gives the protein CASSLEAGSGNTIYF.

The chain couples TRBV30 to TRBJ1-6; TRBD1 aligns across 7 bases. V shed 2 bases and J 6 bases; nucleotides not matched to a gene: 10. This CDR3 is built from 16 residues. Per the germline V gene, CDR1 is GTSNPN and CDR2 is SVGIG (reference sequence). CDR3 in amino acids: CAWSFRGDRFNSPLHF. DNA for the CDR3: TGTGCCTGGAGTTTTAGGGGGGACAGATTTAATTCACCCCTCCACTTT.

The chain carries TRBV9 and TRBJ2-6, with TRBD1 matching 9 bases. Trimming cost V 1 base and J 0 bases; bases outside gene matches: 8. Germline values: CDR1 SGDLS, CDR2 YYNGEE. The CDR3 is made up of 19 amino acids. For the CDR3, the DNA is TGTGCCAGCAGCGTAAGTCCGGGACAGGGCTACTCTGGGGCCAACGTCCTGACTTTC. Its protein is CASSVSPGQGYSGANVLTF. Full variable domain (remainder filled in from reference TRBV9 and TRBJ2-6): DSGVTQTPKHLITATGQRVTLRCSPRSGDLSVYWYQQSLDQGLQFLIQYYNGEERAKGNILERFSAQQFPDLHSELNLSSLELGDSALYFCASSVSPGQGYSGANVLTFGAGSRLTVL.

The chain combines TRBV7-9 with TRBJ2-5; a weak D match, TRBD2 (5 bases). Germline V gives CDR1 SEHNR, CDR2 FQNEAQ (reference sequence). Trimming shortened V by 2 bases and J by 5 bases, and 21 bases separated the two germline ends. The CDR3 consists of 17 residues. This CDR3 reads CASSLKILIAGEETQYF. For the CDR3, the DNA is TGTGCCAGCAGCTTAAAGATCCTGATTGCTGGGGAGGAGACCCAGTACTTC.

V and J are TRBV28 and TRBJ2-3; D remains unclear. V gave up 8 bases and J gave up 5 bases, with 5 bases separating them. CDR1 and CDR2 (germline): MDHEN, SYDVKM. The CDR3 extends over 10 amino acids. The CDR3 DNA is TGTGCCAGCCGGTTAGATACGCAGTATTTT. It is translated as CASRLDTQYF.

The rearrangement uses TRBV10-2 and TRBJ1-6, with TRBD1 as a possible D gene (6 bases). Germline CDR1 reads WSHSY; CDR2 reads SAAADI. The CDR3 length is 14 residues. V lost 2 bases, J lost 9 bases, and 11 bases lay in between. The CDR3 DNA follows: TGCGCCAGCAGTGAGCAGGGGAGTGTTTCACCCCTCCACTTT. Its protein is CASSEQGSVSPLHF.

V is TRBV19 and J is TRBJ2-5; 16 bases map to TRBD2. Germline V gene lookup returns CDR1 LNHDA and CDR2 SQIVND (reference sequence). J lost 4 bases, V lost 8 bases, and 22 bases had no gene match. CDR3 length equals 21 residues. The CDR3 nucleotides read TGTGCCAGTTCTCGGAGGGGGCAAAGCACGGGACTAGCGGGAGGGCCAGAGACCCAGTACTTC. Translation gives CASSRRGQSTGLAGGPETQYF.

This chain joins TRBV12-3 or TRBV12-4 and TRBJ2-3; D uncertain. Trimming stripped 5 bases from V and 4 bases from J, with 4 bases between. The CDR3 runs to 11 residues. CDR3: CASSPADTQYF. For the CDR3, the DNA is TGTGCCAGCAGTCCGGCAGATACGCAGTATTTT.

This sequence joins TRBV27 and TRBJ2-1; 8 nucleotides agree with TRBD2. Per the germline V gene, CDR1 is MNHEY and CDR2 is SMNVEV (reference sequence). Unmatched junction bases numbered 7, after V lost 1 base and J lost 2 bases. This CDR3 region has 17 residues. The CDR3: CASSLLAGPLTYNEQFF. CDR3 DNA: TGTGCCAGCAGTTTATTAGCGGGACCTCTGACCTACAATGAGCAGTTCTTC.

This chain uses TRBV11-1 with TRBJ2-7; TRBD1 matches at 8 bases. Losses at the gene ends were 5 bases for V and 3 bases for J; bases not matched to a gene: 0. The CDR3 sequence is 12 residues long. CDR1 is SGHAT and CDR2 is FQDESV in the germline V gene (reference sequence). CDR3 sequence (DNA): TGTGCCAGCAGCGACAGGGGCTACGAGCAGTACTTC. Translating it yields CASSDRGYEQYF.

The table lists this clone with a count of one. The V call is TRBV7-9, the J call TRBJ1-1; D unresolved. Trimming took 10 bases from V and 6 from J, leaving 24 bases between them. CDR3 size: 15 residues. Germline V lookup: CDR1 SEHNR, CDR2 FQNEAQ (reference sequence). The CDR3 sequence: CATSSGEATHSEAFF. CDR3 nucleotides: TGTGCCACATCCTCGGGAGAAGCTACCCATTCTGAAGCTTTCTTT. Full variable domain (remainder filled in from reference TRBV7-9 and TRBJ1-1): DTGVSQNPRHKITKRGQNVTFRCDPISEHNRLYWYRQTLGQGPEFLTYFQNEAQLEKSRLLSDRFSAERPKGSFSTLEIQRTEQGDSAMYLCATSSGEATHSEAFFGQGTRLTVV.

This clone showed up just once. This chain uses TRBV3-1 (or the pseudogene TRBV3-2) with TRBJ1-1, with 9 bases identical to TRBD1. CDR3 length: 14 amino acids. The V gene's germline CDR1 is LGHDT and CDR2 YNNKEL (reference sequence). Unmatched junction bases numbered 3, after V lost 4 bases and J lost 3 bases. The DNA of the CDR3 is TGTGCCAGCAGCCGGACAGGGGAGTACACTGAAGCTTTCTTT. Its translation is CASSRTGEYTEAFF.

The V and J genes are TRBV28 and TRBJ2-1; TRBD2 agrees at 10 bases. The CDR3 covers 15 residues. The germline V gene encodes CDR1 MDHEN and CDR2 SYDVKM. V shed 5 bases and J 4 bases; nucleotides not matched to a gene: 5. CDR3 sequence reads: CASSLLAGVYNEQFF. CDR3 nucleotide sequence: TGTGCCAGCAGTCTCCTAGCGGGAGTTTACAATGAGCAGTTCTTC.

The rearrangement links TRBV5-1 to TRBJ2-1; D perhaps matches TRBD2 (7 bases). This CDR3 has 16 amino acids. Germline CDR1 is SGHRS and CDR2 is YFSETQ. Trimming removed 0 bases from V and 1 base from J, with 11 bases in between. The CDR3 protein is CASSLVGGASYNEQFF. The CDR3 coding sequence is TGCGCCAGCAGCTTGGTAGGGGGGGCGTCCTACAATGAGCAGTTCTTC.

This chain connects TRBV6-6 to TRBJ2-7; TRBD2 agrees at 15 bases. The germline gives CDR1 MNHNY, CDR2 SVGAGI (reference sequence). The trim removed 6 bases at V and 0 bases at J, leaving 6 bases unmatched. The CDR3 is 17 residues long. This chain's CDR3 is CASRRGTSGRSSYEQYF. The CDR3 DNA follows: TGTGCCAGCAGGCGAGGGACTAGCGGGAGGAGCTCCTACGAGCAGTACTTC.

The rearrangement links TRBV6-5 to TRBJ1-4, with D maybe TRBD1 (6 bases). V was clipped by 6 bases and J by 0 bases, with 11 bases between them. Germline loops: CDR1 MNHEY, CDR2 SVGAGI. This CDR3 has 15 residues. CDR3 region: CASSVYRATNEKLFF. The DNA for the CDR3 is TGTGCCAGCAGCGTCTACAGGGCAACTAATGAAAAACTGTTTTTT.

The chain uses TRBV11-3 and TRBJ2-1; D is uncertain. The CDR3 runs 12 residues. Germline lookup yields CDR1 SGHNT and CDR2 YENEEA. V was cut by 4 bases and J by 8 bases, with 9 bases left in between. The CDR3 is CASSSGSDEQFF. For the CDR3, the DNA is TGTGCCAGCAGCTCTGGAAGCGATGAGCAGTTCTTC.

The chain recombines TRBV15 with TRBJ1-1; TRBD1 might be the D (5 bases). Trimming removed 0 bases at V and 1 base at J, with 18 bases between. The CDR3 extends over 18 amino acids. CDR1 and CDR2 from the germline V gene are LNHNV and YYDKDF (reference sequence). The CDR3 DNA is TGTGCCACCAGCAGAGAACCAGTGGGTCAGGGCGAGAACACTGAAGCTTTCTTT. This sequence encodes CATSREPVGQGENTEAFF.

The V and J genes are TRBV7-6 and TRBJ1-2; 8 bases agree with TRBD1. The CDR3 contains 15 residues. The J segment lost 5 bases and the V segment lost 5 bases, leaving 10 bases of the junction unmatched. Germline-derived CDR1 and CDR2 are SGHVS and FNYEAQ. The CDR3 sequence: CASSPRTGMGYGYTF. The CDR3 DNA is TGTGCCAGCAGCCCCCGGACAGGGATGGGGTATGGCTACACCTTC.